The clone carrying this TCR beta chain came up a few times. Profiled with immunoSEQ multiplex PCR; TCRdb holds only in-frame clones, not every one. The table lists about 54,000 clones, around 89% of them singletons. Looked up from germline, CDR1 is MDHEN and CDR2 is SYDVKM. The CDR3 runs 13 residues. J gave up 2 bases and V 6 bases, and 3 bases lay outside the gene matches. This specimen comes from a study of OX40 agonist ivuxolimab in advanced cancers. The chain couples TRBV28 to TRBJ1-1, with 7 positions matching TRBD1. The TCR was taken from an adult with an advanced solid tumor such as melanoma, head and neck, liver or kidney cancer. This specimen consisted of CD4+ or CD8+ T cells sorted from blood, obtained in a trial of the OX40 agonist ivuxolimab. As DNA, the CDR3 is TGTGCCAGCAGAGGACAGGTTAACACTGAAGCTTTCTTT. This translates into CASRGQVNTEAFF.